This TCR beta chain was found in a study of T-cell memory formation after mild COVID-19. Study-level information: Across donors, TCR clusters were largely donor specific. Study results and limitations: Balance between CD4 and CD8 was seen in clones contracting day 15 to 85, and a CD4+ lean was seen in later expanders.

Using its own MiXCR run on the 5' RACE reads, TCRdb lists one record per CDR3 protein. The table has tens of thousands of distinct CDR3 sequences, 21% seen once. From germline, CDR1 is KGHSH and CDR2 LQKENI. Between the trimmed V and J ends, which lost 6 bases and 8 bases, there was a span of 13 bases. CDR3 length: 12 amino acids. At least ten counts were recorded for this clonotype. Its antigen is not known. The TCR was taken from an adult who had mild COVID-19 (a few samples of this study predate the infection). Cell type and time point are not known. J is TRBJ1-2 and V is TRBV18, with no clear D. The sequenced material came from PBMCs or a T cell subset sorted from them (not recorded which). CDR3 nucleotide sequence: TGTGCCAGCTCCCGAATGGGCGGCGGCTACACCTTC. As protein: CASSRMGGGYTF.